The rows below give T cell receptor beta chains drawn from one sample of a study of blood T cells in healthy people across ages. One entry per CDR3 protein, called by TCRdb with MiXCR from the 5' RACE reads. The sample carries under 1,100,000 distinct CDR3 sequences, around 27% recorded once. This same sample was also part of a study on T cells of mothers and their children.

The sample taken for sequencing was blood. Source of these receptors: a girl between 2 and 10 years old in good health. CDR3s include the opening cysteine and the closing phenylalanine or tryptophan. The D gene is left open where the match is weak. Expanded clones get a size class; other rows say once, few or many, or leave the size out.

clone size: few
J gene: TRBJ2-1
D gene: TRBD1
V gene: TRBV9
CDR3 protein: CASSPAGTGRNEQFF
CDR3 DNA: TGTGCCAGCAGCCCGGCCGGGACAGGTAGAAATGAGCAGTTCTTC

clone size: NA
J gene: TRBJ2-3
D gene: TRBD2
V gene: TRBV5-1
CDR3 protein: CASSLAFHLAGASTDTQYF
CDR3 DNA: TGCGCCAGCAGCTTGGCCTTCCATCTAGCGGGAGCTAGCACAGATACGCAGTATTTT

clone size: few
J gene: TRBJ2-3
D gene: NA
V gene: TRBV29-1
CDR3 protein: CSTQDGEADTQYF
CDR3 DNA: TGCAGCACCCAGGACGGAGAAGCAGATACGCAGTATTTT

clone size: few
J gene: TRBJ1-2
D gene: TRBD1
V gene: TRBV3-1
CDR3 protein: CASSQDGQGARGYTF
CDR3 DNA: TGTGCCAGCAGCCAAGATGGGCAGGGGGCCCGGGGCTACACCTTC

clone size: once
J gene: TRBJ1-1
D gene: NA
V gene: TRBV24-1
CDR3 protein: CATSAPGTEAFF
CDR3 DNA: TGTGCCACCAGTGCCCCGGGGACTGAAGCTTTCTTT

clone size: NA
J gene: TRBJ2-3
D gene: NA
V gene: TRBV11-3
CDR3 protein: CASSLRLAGTYTDTQYF
CDR3 DNA: TGTGCCAGCAGCTTACGGCTCGCGGGGACCTACACAGATACGCAGTATTTT

clone size: NA
J gene: TRBJ1-1
D gene: NA
V gene: TRBV14
CDR3 protein: CASSQIGFGTEAFF
CDR3 DNA: TGTGCCAGCAGCCAAATCGGGTTCGGCACTGAAGCTTTCTTT

clone size: NA
J gene: TRBJ2-1
D gene: NA
V gene: TRBV12-3/TRBV12-4
CDR3 protein: CASGGAFNEQFF
CDR3 DNA: TGTGCCAGCGGGGGGGCGTTCAATGAGCAGTTCTTC

clone size: NA
J gene: TRBJ2-7
D gene: NA
V gene: TRBV20-1
CDR3 protein: CSARGEPGAQYF
CDR3 DNA: TGCAGTGCTAGAGGCGAACCGGGGGCGCAGTACTTC

clone size: few
J gene: TRBJ2-1
D gene: TRBD2
V gene: TRBV14
CDR3 protein: CASSLTRTSYANEQFF
CDR3 DNA: TGTGCCAGCAGCCTCACGAGGACTAGCTACGCCAATGAGCAGTTCTTC

clone size: NA
J gene: TRBJ2-1
D gene: NA
V gene: TRBV12-3/TRBV12-4
CDR3 protein: CASSPTTGYNEQFF
CDR3 DNA: TGTGCCAGCAGTCCCACTACCGGCTACAATGAGCAGTTCTTC

clone size: NA
J gene: TRBJ2-7
D gene: TRBD2
V gene: TRBV7-3
CDR3 protein: CASSPVAGESYEQYF
CDR3 DNA: TGTGCCAGCAGCCCGGTCGCGGGAGAGTCTTACGAGCAGTACTTC

clone size: NA
J gene: TRBJ1-2
D gene: NA
V gene: TRBV25-1
CDR3 protein: CASSEYLGGDEEYGYTF
CDR3 DNA: TGTGCCAGCAGTGAATACCTTGGGGGGGACGAGGAGTATGGCTACACCTTC

clone size: NA
J gene: TRBJ2-7
D gene: TRBD2
V gene: TRBV5-1
CDR3 protein: CASSPSGTPISYEQYF
CDR3 DNA: TGCGCCAGCAGCCCGAGCGGGACGCCGATCTCCTACGAGCAGTACTTC

clone size: NA
J gene: TRBJ1-1
D gene: NA
V gene: TRBV14
CDR3 protein: CASTRWGGTEAFF
CDR3 DNA: TGTGCCAGCACCCGGTGGGGGGGGACTGAAGCTTTCTTT

clone size: few
J gene: TRBJ2-3
D gene: TRBD1
V gene: TRBV6-4
CDR3 protein: CASSAGQAATDTQYF
CDR3 DNA: TGTGCCAGCAGTGCGGGACAGGCGGCCACAGATACGCAGTATTTT

clone size: NA
J gene: TRBJ2-3
D gene: TRBD1
V gene: TRBV29-1
CDR3 protein: CSVDRATQYF
CDR3 DNA: TGCAGCGTAGACAGGGCTACGCAGTATTTT

clone size: NA
J gene: TRBJ1-2
D gene: NA
V gene: TRBV9
CDR3 protein: CASSPYGEGDLKVAYTF
CDR3 DNA: TGTGCCAGCAGCCCCTATGGGGAGGGCGATTTAAAGGTTGCCTACACCTTC

clone size: NA
J gene: TRBJ2-1
D gene: NA
V gene: TRBV28
CDR3 protein: CATEGSFSYNEQFF
CDR3 DNA: TGTGCCACAGAGGGGTCCTTCTCCTACAATGAGCAGTTCTTC

clone size: few
J gene: TRBJ2-3
D gene: TRBD2
V gene: TRBV5-1
CDR3 protein: CASSLGRLAGSTDTQYF
CDR3 DNA: TGCGCCAGCAGCTTGGGTCGGCTAGCGGGGAGCACAGATACGCAGTATTTT

clone size: few
J gene: TRBJ2-7
D gene: NA
V gene: TRBV3-1
CDR3 protein: CASSLARGTRLYEQYF
CDR3 DNA: TGTGCCAGCAGCCTCGCCCGCGGGACACGACTCTACGAGCAGTACTTC

clone size: NA
J gene: TRBJ2-1
D gene: NA
V gene: TRBV29-1
CDR3 protein: CSVEYWINNEQFF
CDR3 DNA: TGCAGCGTTGAGTACTGGATCAACAATGAGCAGTTCTTC

clone size: NA
J gene: TRBJ2-5
D gene: NA
V gene: TRBV21-1
CDR3 protein: CASRPSRQGRLETQYF
CDR3 DNA: TGTGCCAGCCGGCCCTCCCGACAGGGGAGGTTAGAGACCCAGTACTTC

clone size: few
J gene: TRBJ2-5
D gene: NA
V gene: TRBV20-1
CDR3 protein: CSARESRLEETQYF
CDR3 DNA: TGCAGTGCTAGAGAAAGTCGACTAGAAGAGACCCAGTACTTC

clone size: NA
J gene: TRBJ1-1
D gene: NA
V gene: TRBV6-5
CDR3 protein: CASIPRALQGTEAFF
CDR3 DNA: TGTGCCAGCATTCCACGGGCCTTACAAGGCACTGAAGCTTTCTTT

clone size: NA
J gene: TRBJ1-1
D gene: NA
V gene: TRBV20-1
CDR3 protein: CGASTPLYTEAFF
CDR3 DNA: TGCGGTGCTAGTACTCCGCTCTACACTGAAGCTTTCTTT

clone size: NA
J gene: TRBJ1-1
D gene: NA
V gene: TRBV4-1
CDR3 protein: CASSQEPPGGKAFF
CDR3 DNA: TGCGCCAGCAGCCAAGAACCACCCGGGGGCAAAGCTTTCTTT

clone size: few
J gene: TRBJ1-4
D gene: NA
V gene: TRBV20-1
CDR3 protein: CSAKDKLNEKLFF
CDR3 DNA: TGCAGTGCCAAGGACAAGTTGAATGAAAAACTGTTTTTT

clone size: few
J gene: TRBJ2-5
D gene: NA
V gene: TRBV3-1
CDR3 protein: CASSQDVPSWEHF
CDR3 DNA: TGTGCCAGCAGCCAAGACGTCCCGTCGTGGGAGCACTTC